This T cell receptor beta chain was sequenced for a study of T cell repertoires in cytomegalovirus infection. MiXCR, run by TCRdb on the reads, gives a single entry per CDR3 protein. The sample has more than 140,000 distinct CDR3 sequences, 6.5% seen once. CDR1 and CDR2 (germline): SGHKS, YYEKEE (reference sequence). V was pared by 8 bases and J by 4 bases, with 19 bases between. The CDR3 extends over 15 amino acids. The chain combines TRBV5-5 with TRBJ2-1; D is perhaps TRBD1 or TRBD2 (5 bases each). The sample was PBMCs. This TCR came from a human donor in good health (CMV status not recorded). Some clones in this sample may be carry-over from other donors' samples. CDR3 in DNA: TGTGCCAGTACCAGACGGGACGGAATTTACAATGAGCAGTTCTTC. Amino acid sequence: CASTRRDGIYNEQFF.